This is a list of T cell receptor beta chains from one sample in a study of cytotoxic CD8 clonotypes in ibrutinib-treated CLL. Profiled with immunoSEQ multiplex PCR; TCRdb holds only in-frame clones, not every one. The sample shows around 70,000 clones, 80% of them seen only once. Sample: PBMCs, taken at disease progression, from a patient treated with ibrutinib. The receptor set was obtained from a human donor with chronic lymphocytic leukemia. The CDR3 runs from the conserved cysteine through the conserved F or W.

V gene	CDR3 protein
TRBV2	CASALRTGTAGELFF
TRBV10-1	CASSEAGVETQYF
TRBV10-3	CAISPGLAGETQYF
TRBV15	CATSTGVDSPLHF
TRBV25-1	CASSAPGGLFF
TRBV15	CATSSSLGGQPQHF
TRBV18	CASSPPSAGLGNQPQHF
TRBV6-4	CASNHSRPTSYEQYF
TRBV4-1	CASSLGTDSGYTF
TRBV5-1	CASSPTGGSSYGYTF
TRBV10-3	CAINLAGNNEQFF
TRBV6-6	CASSYGDTQYF
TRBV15	CATSSTGGNGYTF
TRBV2	CASKGSGNTIYF
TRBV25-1	CASRSSGANVLTF
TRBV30	CAWSVSGGEQYF
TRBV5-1	CASSLEVSGRAVDTQYF
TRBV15	CATTDRTSGANVLTF